This entry is about one T cell receptor (beta chain). Trimming took 5 bases from V and 2 from J, leaving 16 bases between them. Germline V CDR1 and CDR2: SEHNR, FQNEAQ (reference sequence). This CDR3 is built from 17 residues. This specimen comes from a study of blood T cell repertoires in COVID-19. Study summary: The United States, Italy and Spain supplied acute and convalescent COVID-19 samples.

In the original processing: Amplification from reference gene primers served as the basis for estimated nucleated cell counts. Assay used: immunoSEQ multiplex PCR; TCRdb lists only in-frame clones, some missing. V and J calls and clone size are as listed in that table; D and trimming were resolved from the DNA. The repertoire consists of about 100,000 clones, with around 85% occurring once and the leading ten covering around 4.5%. The sample was peripheral blood. The chain links TRBV7-9 to TRBJ2-6, with D possibly matching TRBD1 (5 bases). The clonotype originates from a man aged 55-75 years with acute or convalescent COVID-19. In nucleotides, the CDR3 is TGTGCCAGCAGCCCCTATATGTGGGGCGCTGGGGCCAACGTCCTGACTTTC. Its translation is CASSPYMWGAGANVLTF.